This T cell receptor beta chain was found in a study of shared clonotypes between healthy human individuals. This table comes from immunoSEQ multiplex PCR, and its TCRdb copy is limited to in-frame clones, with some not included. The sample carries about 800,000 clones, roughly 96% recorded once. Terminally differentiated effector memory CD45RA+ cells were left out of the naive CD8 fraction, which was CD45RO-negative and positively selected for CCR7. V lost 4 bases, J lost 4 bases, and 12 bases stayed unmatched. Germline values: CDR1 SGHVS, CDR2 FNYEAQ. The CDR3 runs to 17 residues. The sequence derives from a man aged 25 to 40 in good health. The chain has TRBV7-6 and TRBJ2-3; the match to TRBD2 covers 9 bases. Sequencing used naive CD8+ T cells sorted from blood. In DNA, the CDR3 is TGTGCCAGCAGCTCCGGGGGGCGGGAGGGCCGGTCAGATACGCAGTATTTT. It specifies CASSSGGREGRSDTQYF.